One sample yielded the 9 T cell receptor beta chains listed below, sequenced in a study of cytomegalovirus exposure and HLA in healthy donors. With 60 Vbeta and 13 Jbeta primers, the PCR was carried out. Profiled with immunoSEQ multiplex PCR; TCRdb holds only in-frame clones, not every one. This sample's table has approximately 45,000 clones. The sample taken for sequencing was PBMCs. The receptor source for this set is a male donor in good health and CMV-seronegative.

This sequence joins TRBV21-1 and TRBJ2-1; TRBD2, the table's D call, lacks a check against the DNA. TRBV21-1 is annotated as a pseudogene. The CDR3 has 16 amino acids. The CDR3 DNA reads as TGTGCCAGCATGACCAGGATACTAGCGGGGTACAATGAGCAGTTCTTC. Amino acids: CASMTRILAGYNEQFF.

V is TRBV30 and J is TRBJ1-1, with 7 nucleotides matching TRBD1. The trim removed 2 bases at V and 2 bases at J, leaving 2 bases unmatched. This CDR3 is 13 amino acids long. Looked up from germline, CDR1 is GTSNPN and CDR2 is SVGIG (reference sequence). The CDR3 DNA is TGTGCCTGGAGTTGGGACAGAAACACTGAAGCTTTCTTT. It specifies CAWSWDRNTEAFF.

The CDR3 region is CASSPLLAGGADTQYF. Written as DNA, the CDR3 is TGTGCCAGCAGCCCCCTACTAGCGGGAGGTGCAGATACGCAGTATTTT. The rearrangement joins TRBV7-9 to TRBJ2-3; 12 bases fit TRBD2. This CDR3 has 16 residues. Germline CDR1 reads SEHNR; CDR2 reads FQNEAQ (reference sequence). The J segment lost 4 bases and the V segment lost 5 bases, leaving 7 bases of the junction unmatched.

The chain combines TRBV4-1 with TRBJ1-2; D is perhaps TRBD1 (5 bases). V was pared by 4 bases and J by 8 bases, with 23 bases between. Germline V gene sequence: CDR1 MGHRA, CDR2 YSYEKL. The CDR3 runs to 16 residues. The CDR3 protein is CASSRPVTGLYRGYTF. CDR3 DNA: TGCGCCAGCAGCCGACCAGTTACGGGACTCTACCGAGGCTACACCTTC.

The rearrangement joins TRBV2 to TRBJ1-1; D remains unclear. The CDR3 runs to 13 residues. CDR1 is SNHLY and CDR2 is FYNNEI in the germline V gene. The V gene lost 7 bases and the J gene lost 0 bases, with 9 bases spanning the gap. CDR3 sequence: CASIEELNTEAFF. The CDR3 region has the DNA TGTGCCAGCATCGAGGAACTGAACACTGAAGCTTTCTTT.

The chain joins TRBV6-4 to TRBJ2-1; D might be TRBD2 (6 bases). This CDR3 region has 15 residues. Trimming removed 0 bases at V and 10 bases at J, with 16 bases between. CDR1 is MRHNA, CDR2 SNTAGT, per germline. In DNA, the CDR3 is TGTGCCAGCAGTGACTCTCACGGGACTGCGAAAGAGCAGTTCTTC. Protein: CASSDSHGTAKEQFF.

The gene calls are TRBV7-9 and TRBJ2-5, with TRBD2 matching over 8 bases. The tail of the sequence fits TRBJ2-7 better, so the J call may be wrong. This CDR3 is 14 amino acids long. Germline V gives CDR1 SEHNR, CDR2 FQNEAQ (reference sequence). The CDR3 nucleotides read TGTGCCAGCCAGGACCGGGAGGGCTCCTACGAGCAGTACTTC. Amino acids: CASQDREGSYEQYF.

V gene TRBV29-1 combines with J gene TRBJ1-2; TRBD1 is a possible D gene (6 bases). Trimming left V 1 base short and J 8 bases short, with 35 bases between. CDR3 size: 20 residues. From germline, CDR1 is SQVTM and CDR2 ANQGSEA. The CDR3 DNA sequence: TGCAGCGTTGAAGGTTTGACTGAGCGCTCAAAGGTCCCGGGACAAGGAGGCTACACCTTC. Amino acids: CSVEGLTERSKVPGQGGYTF.

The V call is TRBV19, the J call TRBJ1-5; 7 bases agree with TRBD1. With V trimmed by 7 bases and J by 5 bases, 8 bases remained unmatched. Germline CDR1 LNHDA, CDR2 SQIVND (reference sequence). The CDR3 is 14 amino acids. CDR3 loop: CASKGRTGDQPQHF. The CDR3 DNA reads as TGTGCCAGTAAAGGCCGAACAGGGGATCAGCCCCAGCATTTT.